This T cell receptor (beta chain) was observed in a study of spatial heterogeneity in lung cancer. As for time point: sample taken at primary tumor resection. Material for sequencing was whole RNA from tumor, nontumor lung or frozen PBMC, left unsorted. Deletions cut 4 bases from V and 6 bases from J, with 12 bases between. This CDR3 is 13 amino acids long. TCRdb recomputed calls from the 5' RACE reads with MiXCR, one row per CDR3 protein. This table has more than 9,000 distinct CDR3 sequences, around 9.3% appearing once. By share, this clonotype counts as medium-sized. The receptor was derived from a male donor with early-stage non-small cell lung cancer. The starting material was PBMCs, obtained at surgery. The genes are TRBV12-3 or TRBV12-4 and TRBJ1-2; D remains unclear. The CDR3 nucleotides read TGTGCCAGCAGTTCTCCAGAGGCTGATGGCTACACCTTC. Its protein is CASSSPEADGYTF.